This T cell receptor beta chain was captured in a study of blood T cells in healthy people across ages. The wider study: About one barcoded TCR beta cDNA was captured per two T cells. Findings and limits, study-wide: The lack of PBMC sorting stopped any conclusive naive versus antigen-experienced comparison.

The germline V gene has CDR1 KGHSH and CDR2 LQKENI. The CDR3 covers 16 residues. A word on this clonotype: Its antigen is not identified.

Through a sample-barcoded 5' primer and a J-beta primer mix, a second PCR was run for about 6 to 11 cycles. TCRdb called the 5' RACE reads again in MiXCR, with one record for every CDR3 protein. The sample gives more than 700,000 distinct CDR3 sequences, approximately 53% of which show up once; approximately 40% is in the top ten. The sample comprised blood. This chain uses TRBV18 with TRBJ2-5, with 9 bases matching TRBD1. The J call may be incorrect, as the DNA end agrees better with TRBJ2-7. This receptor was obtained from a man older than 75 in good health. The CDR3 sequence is CASSPTPGQGYYEQYF. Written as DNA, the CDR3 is TGTGCCAGCTCACCGACCCCGGGACAGGGATATTACGAGCAGTACTTC.